Listed below are T cell receptor beta chains from one sample, sequenced in a study of T cell changes during pregnancy in multiple sclerosis. Clones were sequenced by immunoSEQ multiplex PCR, and TCRdb holds only the in-frame ones, with some missing. The sample consists of fewer than 15,000 clones, about 86% of them appearing once. Sequencing used CD8+ T cells from peripheral blood mononuclear cells, obtained in the first trimester of pregnancy. The receptors were gathered from a female donor with multiple sclerosis, enrolled in a pregnancy study. Each CDR3 is given with its conserved first and last residue. A D gene is named only where the DNA matches it firmly. Only part of the rows carry a size: once, few, many, or a class if the clone is expanded.

d_call | j_call | clone_size | v_call | cdr3_aa | cdr3_nt
NA | TRBJ2-5 | NA | TRBV10-3 | CAISESFRGWEEETQYF | TGTGCCATCAGTGAGTCGTTTCGCGGGTGGGAAGAAGAGACCCAGTACTTC
TRBD1 | TRBJ2-7 | NA | TRBV5-1 | CASSLLDRDSEQYF | TGCGCCAGCAGCTTGCTGGACAGGGATTCCGAGCAGTACTTC
NA | TRBJ2-1 | NA | TRBV7-2 | CASSLPKGGLYNEQFF | TGTGCCAGCAGCCTACCGAAGGGGGGGCTCTACAATGAGCAGTTCTTC
TRBD1 | TRBJ1-1 | NA | TRBV18 | CASSPPGQGGATEAFF | TGTGCCAGCTCACCACCGGGACAGGGAGGGGCGACTGAAGCTTTCTTT
NA | TRBJ2-3 | NA | TRBV2 | CASSSLQDSPSTDTQYF | TGTGCCAGCAGCTCCCTACAGGACAGCCCCAGCACAGATACGCAGTATTTT
NA | TRBJ1-2 | NA | TRBV29-1 | CRLPGRENYGYTF | TGCAGACTACCAGGGAGGGAGAACTATGGCTACACCTTC
TRBD1 | TRBJ2-1 | NA | TRBV7-8 | CASSFRQGRGYNEQFF | TGTGCCAGCAGCTTTAGACAGGGCCGGGGCTACAATGAGCAGTTCTTC
TRBD2 | TRBJ2-1 | NA | TRBV27 | CASSLYLAGEREYNEQFF | TGTGCCAGCAGTTTATATCTAGCGGGAGAGAGGGAATACAATGAGCAGTTCTTC
TRBD1 | TRBJ1-1 | NA | TRBV27 | CASHRGTEAFF | TGTGCCAGTCACAGGGGCACTGAAGCTTTCTTT
NA | TRBJ2-5 | NA | TRBV6-6 | CASKGETQYF | TGTGCCAGCAAGGGGGAGACCCAGTACTTC
TRBD1 | TRBJ1-2 | NA | TRBV28 | CASSPPWTGGNGYTF | TGTGCCAGCAGTCCCCCGTGGACAGGGGGAAATGGCTACACCTTC
NA | TRBJ1-1 | few | TRBV6-5 | CASSQRGSGGTEAFF | TGTGCCAGCAGTCAAAGGGGATCCGGGGGCACTGAAGCTTTCTTT
NA | TRBJ1-6 | once | TRBV9 | CASSAGQYNSPLHF | TGTGCCAGCAGCGCTGGACAGTATAATTCACCCCTCCACTTT
TRBD1 | TRBJ2-5 | NA | TRBV19 | CASSGYRGETQYF | TGTGCCAGTAGTGGCTACAGGGGAGAGACCCAGTACTTC
NA | TRBJ2-7 | NA | TRBV5-1 | CASSLERLTYEQYF | TGCGCCAGCAGCTTGGAGCGGCTCACCTACGAGCAGTACTTC
NA | TRBJ2-7 | NA | TRBV15 | CATSRDRGTYEQYF | TGTGCCACCAGCAGAGACAGGGGCACCTACGAGCAGTACTTC
TRBD1 | TRBJ1-2 | NA | TRBV11-2 | CASSLEGDRGGGYTF | TGTGCCAGCAGCTTAGAAGGGGACAGGGGAGGTGGCTACACCTTC
NA | TRBJ1-2 | NA | TRBV28 | CASSDTRIYGYTF | TGTGCCAGCAGTGACACACGGATTTATGGCTACACCTTC
TRBD1 | TRBJ1-2 | NA | TRBV27 | CASSSSKGAVFYGYTF | TGTGCCAGCAGTTCCAGCAAGGGGGCGGTTTTTTATGGCTACACCTTC
TRBD1 | TRBJ2-5 | NA | TRBV7-3 | CASRRTGGSQETQYF | TGTGCCAGCAGGCGGACAGGGGGGTCCCAAGAGACCCAGTACTTC
NA | TRBJ1-1 | few | TRBV30 | CAWSVGRRIDEAFF | TGTGCCTGGAGTGTTGGTCGCAGGATTGATGAAGCTTTCTTT
NA | TRBJ2-3 | few | TRBV27 | CASSLVRPQADTQYF | TGTGCCAGCAGTTTAGTAAGGCCCCAGGCGGATACGCAGTATTTT
TRBD2 | TRBJ2-1 | NA | TRBV7-9 | CASSPTSGGVFREQFF | TGTGCCAGCAGCCCCACTAGCGGGGGTGTTTTTCGGGAGCAGTTCTTC
NA | TRBJ2-1 | NA | TRBV6-6 | CASSSGFRSYNEQFF | TGTGCCAGCAGTTCGGGGTTTCGCTCCTACAATGAGCAGTTCTTC
NA | TRBJ2-7 | NA | TRBV6-5 | CASSYSQGYEQYF | TGTGCCAGCAGTTACTCGCAGGGGTACGAGCAGTACTTC
NA | TRBJ2-3 | NA | TRBV27 | CASSLGDSSTDTQYF | TGTGCCAGCAGTTTAGGAGACTCTAGCACAGATACGCAGTATTTT
NA | TRBJ1-4 | NA | TRBV6-1 | CASSLTSPNEKLFF | TGTGCCAGCAGTTTGACATCCCCTAATGAAAAACTGTTTTTT
NA | TRBJ2-7 | NA | TRBV6-1 | CASSEGPGDGDYEQYF | TGTGCCAGCAGTGAAGGCCCAGGGGACGGAGATTACGAGCAGTACTTC
NA | TRBJ1-3 | once | TRBV30 | CAWGRAPGNTIYF | TGTGCCTGGGGCAGGGCCCCTGGAAACACCATATATTTT
NA | TRBJ2-1 | NA | TRBV9 | CASSVDDSNEQFF | TGTGCCAGCAGCGTAGACGACAGCAATGAGCAGTTCTTC
NA | TRBJ1-5 | NA | TRBV5-8 | CASSLEGNSNQPQHF | TGTGCCAGCAGCCTGGAGGGGAATAGCAATCAGCCCCAGCATTTT
NA | TRBJ1-4 | NA | TRBV28 | CASSPTVATNEKLFF | TGTGCCAGCAGTCCCACAGTTGCAACTAATGAAAAACTGTTTTTT
NA | TRBJ1-1 | NA | TRBV27 | CASSYRLNTEAFF | TGTGCCAGCAGTTACAGGTTGAACACTGAAGCTTTCTTT
TRBD2 | TRBJ2-2 | NA | TRBV2 | CASSETPSAGTTGELFF | TGTGCCAGCAGTGAAACTCCTTCAGCGGGGACCACCGGGGAGCTGTTTTTT
NA | TRBJ1-4 | NA | TRBV15 | CATSRDLVLRGKLFF | TGTGCCACCAGCAGAGATTTGGTCCTGCGGGGAAAACTGTTTTTT
NA | TRBJ2-2 | NA | TRBV5-1 | CASSDNRDTTGELFF | TGCGCCAGCAGCGATAACAGGGACACTACCGGGGAGCTGTTTTTT
TRBD1 | TRBJ1-3 | NA | TRBV27 | CASGEGAWNTIYF | TGTGCCAGCGGTGAGGGGGCCTGGAACACCATATATTTT
TRBD2 | TRBJ2-7 | NA | TRBV9 | CASSTGTSGTYEQYF | TGTGCCAGCAGCACAGGGACTAGCGGGACGTACGAGCAGTACTTC
NA | TRBJ1-3 | few | TRBV7-8 | CASSPQGFISGNTIYF | TGTGCCAGCAGCCCGCAGGGATTTATCTCTGGAAACACCATATATTTT
TRBD2 | TRBJ2-1 | NA | TRBV10-3 | CATRAGGLGNEQFF | TGTGCCACTCGAGCGGGGGGGCTTGGCAATGAGCAGTTCTTC
NA | TRBJ1-2 | NA | TRBV5-1 | CAVRVRGYGYTF | TGCGCCGTCAGGGTTCGTGGTTATGGCTACACCTTC
NA | TRBJ2-1 | NA | TRBV19 | CASSIRGDSYNEQFF | TGTGCCAGTAGTATTAGGGGTGACTCCTACAATGAGCAGTTCTTC
TRBD1 | TRBJ2-1 | once | TRBV4-2 | CASRQQMVPGTGNEQFF | TGTGCCAGCAGACAACAGATGGTGCCGGGGACAGGGAATGAGCAGTTCTTC
NA | TRBJ1-1 | NA | TRBV13 | CASSLGLRPTEAFF | TGTGCCAGCAGCTTAGGCCTGCGGCCGACTGAAGCTTTCTTT
NA | TRBJ2-1 | NA | TRBV7-9 | CASFGGGLHNEQFF | TGTGCCAGCTTCGGGGGAGGCCTTCACAATGAGCAGTTCTTC
NA | TRBJ1-1 | NA | TRBV5-5 | CASSRWGGSAFF | TGTGCCAGCAGCCGATGGGGAGGGTCAGCTTTCTTT
NA | TRBJ1-2 | NA | TRBV29-1 | CSANLGGNGYTF | TGCAGCGCTAACCTGGGGGGGAACGGCTACACCTTC
TRBD1 | TRBJ2-7 | NA | TRBV27 | CASSLRQGYEQYF | TGTGCCAGCAGCCTTAGACAGGGCTACGAGCAGTACTTC
NA | TRBJ1-6 | once | TRBV5-6 | CASSQDGSSYNSPLHF | TGTGCCAGCAGCCAGGACGGGAGCTCCTATAATTCACCCCTCCACTTT
TRBD2 | TRBJ2-5 | NA | TRBV5-4 | CATGTSGGAETQYF | TGTGCCACTGGGACTAGCGGGGGGGCTGAGACCCAGTACTTC
TRBD1 | TRBJ2-2 | NA | TRBV13 | CASSLGTGPNTGELFF | TGTGCCAGCAGCTTAGGGACAGGGCCTAACACCGGGGAGCTGTTTTTT
NA | TRBJ1-3 | NA | TRBV9 | CASSASGAGNTIYF | TGTGCCAGCAGCGCTTCAGGGGCGGGAAACACCATATATTTT